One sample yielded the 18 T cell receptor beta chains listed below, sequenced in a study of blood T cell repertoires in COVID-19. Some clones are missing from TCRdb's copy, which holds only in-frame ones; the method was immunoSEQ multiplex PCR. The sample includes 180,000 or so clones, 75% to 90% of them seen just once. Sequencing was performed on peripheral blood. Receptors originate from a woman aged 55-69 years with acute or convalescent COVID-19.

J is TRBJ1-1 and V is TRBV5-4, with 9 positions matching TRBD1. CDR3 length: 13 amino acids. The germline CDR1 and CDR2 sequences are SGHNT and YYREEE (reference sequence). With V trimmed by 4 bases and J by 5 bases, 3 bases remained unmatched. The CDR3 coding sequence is TGTGCCAGCAGCGACAGGGGGGGTACTGAAGCTTTCTTT. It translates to CASSDRGGTEAFF. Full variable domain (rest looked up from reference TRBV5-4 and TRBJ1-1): ETGVTQSPTHLIKTRGQQVTLRCSSQSGHNTVSWYQQALGQGPQFIFQYYREEENGRGNFPPRFSGLQFPNYSSELNVNALELDDSALYLCASSDRGGTEAFFGQGTRLTVV.

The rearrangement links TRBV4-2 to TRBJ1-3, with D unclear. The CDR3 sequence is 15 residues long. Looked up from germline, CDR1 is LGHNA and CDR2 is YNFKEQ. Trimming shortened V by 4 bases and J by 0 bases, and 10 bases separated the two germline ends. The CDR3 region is CASSRRAGSGNTIYF. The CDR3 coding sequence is TGTGCCAGCAGCCGTAGGGCGGGCTCTGGAAACACCATATATTTT.

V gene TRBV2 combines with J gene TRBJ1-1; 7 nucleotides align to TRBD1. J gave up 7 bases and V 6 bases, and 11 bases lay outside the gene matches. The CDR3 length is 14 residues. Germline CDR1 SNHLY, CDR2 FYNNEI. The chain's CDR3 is CASRNPGQVSEAFF. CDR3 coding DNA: TGTGCCAGCAGAAACCCCGGACAGGTCAGTGAAGCTTTCTTT.

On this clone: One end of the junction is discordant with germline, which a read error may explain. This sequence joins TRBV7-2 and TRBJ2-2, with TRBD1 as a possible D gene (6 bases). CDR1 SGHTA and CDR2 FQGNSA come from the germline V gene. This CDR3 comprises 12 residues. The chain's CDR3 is CASSLDQDSPVF. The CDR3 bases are TGTGCCAGCAGCTTAGACCAGGACAGCCCGGTTTTT.

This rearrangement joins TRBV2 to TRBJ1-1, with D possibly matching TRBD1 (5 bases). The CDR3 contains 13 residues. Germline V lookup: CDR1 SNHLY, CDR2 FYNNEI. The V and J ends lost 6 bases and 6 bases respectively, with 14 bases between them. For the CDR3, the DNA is TGTGCCAGCAGCATAGGGAGGGGCTCTGAAGCTTTCTTT. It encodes CASSIGRGSEAFF.

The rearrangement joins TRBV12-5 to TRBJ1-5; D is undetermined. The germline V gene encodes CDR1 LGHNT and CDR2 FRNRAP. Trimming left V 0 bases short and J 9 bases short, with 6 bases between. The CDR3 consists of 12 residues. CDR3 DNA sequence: TGTGCTAGTGGTTTGGTACTGTGGCCCCAGCATTTT. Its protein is CASGLVLWPQHF. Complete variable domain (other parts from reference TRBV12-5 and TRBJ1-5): DARVTQTPRHKVTEMGQEVTMRCQPILGHNTVFWYRQTMMQGLELLAYFRNRAPLDDSGMPKDRFSAEMPDATLATLKIQPSEPRDSAVYFCASGLVLWPQHFGDGTRLSIL.

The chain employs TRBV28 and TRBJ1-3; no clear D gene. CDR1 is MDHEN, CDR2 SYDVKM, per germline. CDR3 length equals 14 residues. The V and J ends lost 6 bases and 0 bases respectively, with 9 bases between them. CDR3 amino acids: CASRGVSSGNTIYF. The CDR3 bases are TGTGCCAGCAGGGGCGTCTCCTCTGGAAACACCATATATTTT.

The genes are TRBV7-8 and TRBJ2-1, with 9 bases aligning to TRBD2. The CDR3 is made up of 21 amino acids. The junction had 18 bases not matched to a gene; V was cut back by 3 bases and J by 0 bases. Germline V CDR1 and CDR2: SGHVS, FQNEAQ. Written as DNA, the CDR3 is TGTGCCAGCAGCTTGGGAACTCCGGGACTAGCAGCCCTTAGCTCCTACAATGAGCAGTTCTTC. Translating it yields CASSLGTPGLAALSSYNEQFF.

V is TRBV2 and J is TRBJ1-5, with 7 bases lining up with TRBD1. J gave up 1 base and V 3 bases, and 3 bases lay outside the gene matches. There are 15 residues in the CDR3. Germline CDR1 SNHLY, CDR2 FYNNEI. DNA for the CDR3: TGTGCCAGCAGTGAGACGACAGGGAGCAATCAGCCCCAGCATTTT. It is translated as CASSETTGSNQPQHF.

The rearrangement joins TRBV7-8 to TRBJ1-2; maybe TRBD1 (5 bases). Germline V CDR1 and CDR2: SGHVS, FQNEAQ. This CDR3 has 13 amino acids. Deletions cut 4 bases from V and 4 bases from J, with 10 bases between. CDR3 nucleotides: TGTGCCAGCAGCTCCCAGGGCAGCTATGGCTACACCTTC. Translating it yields CASSSQGSYGYTF.

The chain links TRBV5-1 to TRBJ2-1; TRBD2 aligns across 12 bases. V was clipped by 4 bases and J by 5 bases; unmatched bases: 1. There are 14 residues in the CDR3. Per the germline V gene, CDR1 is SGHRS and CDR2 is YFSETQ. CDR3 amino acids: CASSGLAGHNEQFF. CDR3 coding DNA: TGCGCCAGCAGCGGACTAGCGGGACACAATGAGCAGTTCTTC.

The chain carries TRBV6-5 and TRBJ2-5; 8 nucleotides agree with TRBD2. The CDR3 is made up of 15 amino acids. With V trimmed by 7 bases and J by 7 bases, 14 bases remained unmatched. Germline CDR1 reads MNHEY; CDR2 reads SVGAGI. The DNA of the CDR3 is TGTGCCAGCAACCTGGCGGGGACTAGTGTTGGGACCCAGTACTTC. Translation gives CASNLAGTSVGTQYF.

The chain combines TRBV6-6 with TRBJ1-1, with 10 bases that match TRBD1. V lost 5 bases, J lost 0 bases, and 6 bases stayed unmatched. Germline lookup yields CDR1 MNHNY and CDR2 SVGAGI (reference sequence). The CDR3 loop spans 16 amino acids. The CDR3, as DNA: TGTGCCAGCAGTCCCGGGACAGGGGTATTGAACACTGAAGCTTTCTTT. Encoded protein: CASSPGTGVLNTEAFF.

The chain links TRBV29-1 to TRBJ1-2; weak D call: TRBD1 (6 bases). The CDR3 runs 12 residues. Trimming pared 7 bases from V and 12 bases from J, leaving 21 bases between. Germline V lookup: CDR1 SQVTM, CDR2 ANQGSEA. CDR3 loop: CSGGGSGTNDTF. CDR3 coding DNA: TGCAGCGGAGGGGGATCCGGGACAAATGACACCTTC.

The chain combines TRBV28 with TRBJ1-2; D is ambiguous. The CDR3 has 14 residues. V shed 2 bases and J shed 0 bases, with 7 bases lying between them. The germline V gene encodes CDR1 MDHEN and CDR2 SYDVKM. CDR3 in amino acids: CASSLPGTNYGYTF. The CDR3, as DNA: TGTGCCAGCAGTTTACCCGGGACTAACTATGGCTACACCTTC.

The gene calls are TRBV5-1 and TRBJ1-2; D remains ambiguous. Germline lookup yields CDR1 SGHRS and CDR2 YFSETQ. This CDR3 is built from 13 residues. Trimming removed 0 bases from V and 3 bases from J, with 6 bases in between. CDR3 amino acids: CASSLGQDYGYTF. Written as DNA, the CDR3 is TGCGCCAGCAGCTTGGGGCAGGACTATGGCTACACCTTC.

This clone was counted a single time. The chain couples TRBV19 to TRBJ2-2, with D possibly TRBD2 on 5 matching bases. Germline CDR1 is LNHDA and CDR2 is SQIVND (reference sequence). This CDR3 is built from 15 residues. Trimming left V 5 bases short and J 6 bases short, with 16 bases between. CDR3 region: CASSSLARLAGELFF. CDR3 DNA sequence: TGTGCCAGTAGTTCGCTAGCTAGGTTGGCCGGGGAGCTGTTTTTT. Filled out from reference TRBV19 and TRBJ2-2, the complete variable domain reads DGGITQSPKYLFRKEGQNVTLSCEQNLNHDAMYWYRQDPGQGLRLIYYSQIVNDFQKGDIAEGYSVSREKKESFPLTVTSAQKNPTAFYLCASSSLARLAGELFFGEGSRLTVL.

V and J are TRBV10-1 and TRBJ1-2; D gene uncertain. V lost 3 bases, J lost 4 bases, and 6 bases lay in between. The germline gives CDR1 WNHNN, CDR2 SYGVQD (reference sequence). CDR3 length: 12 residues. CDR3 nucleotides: TGCGCCAGCAGTGATGGACTCTATGGCTACACCTTC. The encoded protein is CASSDGLYGYTF.